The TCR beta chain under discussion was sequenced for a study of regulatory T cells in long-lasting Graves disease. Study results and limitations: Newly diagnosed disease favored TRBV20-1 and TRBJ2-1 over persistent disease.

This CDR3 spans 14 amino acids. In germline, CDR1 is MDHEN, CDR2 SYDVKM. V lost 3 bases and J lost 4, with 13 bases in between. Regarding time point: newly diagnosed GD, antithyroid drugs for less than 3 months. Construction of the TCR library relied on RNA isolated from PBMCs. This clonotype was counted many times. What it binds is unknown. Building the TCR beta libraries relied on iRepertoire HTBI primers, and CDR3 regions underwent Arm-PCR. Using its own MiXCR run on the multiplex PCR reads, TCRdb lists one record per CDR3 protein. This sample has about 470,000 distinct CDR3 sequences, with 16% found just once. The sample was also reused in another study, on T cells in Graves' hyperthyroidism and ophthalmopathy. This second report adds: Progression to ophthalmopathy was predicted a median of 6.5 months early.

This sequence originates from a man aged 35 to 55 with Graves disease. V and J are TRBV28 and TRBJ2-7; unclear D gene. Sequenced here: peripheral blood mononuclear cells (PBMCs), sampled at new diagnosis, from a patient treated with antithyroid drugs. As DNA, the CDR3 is TGTGCCAGCAGTTTCTTTGCCCACCGATACGAGCAGTACTTC. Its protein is CASSFFAHRYEQYF.